Described below is a single T cell receptor (beta chain) sequence and its context. These data belong to a study of T cell changes during pregnancy in multiple sclerosis. Clones were read by immunoSEQ multiplex PCR, and TCRdb kept only the in-frame ones, dropping some. The sample yields about 80,000 clones, about 90% seen once. CDR3 size: 12 residues. Between the trimmed V and J ends, which lost 7 bases and 4 bases, there was a span of 10 bases. Germline values: CDR1 MDHEN, CDR2 SYDVKM. The material sequenced was peripheral blood, taken before pregnancy. This TCR came from a female donor with multiple sclerosis, enrolled in a pregnancy study. This chain uses TRBV28 with TRBJ2-5; no firm D call. CDR3 amino acids: CASTSSGETQYF. Here the CDR3 DNA reads TGTGCCAGCACCAGTTCTGGAGAGACCCAGTACTTC.